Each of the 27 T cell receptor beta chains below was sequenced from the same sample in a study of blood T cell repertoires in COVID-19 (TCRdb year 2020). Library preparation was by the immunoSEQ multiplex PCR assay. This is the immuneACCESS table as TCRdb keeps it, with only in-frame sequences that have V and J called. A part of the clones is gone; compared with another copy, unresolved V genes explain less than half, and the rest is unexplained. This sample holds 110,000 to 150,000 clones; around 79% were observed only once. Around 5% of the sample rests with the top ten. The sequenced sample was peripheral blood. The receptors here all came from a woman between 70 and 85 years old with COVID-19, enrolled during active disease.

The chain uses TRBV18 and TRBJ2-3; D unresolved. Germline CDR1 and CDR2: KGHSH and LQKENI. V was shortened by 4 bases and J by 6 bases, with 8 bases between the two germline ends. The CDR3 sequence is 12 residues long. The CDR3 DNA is TGTGCCAGCTCACAGAGTAGCGATACGCAGTATTTT. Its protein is CASSQSSDTQYF.

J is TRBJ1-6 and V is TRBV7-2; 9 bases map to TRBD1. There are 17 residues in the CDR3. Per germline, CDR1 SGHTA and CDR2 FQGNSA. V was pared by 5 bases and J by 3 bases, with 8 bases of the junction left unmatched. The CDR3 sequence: CASSHTGGRDYNSPLHF. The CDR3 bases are TGTGCCAGCAGCCACACAGGGGGCCGGGACTATAATTCACCCCTCCACTTT.

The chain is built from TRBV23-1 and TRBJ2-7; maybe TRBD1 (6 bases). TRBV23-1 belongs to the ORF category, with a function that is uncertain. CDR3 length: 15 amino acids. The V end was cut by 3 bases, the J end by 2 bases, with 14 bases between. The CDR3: CASSQPGTLAYEQYF. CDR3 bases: TGCGCCAGCAGTCAGCCCGGGACACTCGCCTACGAGCAGTACTTC.

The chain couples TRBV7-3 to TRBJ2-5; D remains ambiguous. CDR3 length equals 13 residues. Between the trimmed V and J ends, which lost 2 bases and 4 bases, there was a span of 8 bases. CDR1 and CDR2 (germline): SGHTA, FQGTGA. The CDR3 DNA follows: TGTGCCAGCAGCTTAGGCTTACGAGAGACCCAGTACTTC. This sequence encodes CASSLGLRETQYF.

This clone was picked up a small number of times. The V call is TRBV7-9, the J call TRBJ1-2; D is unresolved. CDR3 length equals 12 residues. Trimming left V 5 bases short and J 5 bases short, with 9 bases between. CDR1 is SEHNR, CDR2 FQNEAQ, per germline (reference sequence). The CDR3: CASSPDKYGYTF. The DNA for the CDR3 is TGTGCCAGCAGCCCCGACAAGTATGGCTACACCTTC.

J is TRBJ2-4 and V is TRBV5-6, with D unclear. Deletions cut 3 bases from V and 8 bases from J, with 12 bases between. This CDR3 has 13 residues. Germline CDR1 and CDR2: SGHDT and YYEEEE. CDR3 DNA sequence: TGTGCCAGCAGCTCGTTGGTGGTAGACATTCAGTACTTC. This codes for CASSSLVVDIQYF. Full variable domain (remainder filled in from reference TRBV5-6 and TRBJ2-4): DAGVTQSPTHLIKTRGQQVTLRCSPKSGHDTVSWYQQALGQGPQFIFQYYEEEERQRGNFPDRFSGHQFPNYSSELNVNALLLGDSALYLCASSSLVVDIQYFGAGTRLSVL.

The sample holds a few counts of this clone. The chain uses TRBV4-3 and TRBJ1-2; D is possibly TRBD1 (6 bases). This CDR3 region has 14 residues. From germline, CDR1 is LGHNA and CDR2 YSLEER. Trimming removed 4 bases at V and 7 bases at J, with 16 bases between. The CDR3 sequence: CASSPEGQGSGYTF. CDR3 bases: TGCGCCAGCAGCCCCGAGGGCCAGGGGAGTGGCTACACCTTC.

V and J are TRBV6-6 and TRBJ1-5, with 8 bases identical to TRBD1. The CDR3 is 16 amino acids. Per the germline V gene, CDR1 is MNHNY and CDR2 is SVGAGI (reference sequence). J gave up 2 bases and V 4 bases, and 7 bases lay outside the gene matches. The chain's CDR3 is CASSSTAQGGNQPQHF. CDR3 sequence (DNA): TGTGCCAGCAGTTCAACCGCACAGGGGGGCAATCAGCCCCAGCATTTT.

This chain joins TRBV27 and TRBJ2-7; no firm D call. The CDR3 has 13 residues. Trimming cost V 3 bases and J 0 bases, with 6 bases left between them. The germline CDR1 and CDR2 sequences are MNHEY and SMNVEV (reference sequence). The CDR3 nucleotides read TGTGCCAGCAGTTTCCTTTTCTCCTACGAGCAGTACTTC. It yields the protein CASSFLFSYEQYF.

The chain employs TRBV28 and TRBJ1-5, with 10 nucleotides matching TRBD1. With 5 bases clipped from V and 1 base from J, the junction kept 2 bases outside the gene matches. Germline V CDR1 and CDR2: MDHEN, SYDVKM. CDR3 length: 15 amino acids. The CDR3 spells CASSRDRGSNQPQHF. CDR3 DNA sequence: TGTGCCAGCAGTCGGGACAGGGGAAGCAATCAGCCCCAGCATTTT.

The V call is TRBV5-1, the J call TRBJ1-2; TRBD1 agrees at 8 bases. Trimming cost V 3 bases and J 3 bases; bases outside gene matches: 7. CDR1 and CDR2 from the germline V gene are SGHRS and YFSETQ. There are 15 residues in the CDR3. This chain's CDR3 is CASSWRQGSDYGYTF. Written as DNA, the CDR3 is TGCGCCAGCAGCTGGAGACAGGGGTCTGACTATGGCTACACCTTC. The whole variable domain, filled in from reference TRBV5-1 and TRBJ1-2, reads KAGVTQTPRYLIKTRGQQVTLSCSPISGHRSVSWYQQTPGQGLQFLFEYFSETQRNKGNFPGRFSGRQFSNSRSEMNVSTLELGDSALYLCASSWRQGSDYGYTFGSGTRLTVV.

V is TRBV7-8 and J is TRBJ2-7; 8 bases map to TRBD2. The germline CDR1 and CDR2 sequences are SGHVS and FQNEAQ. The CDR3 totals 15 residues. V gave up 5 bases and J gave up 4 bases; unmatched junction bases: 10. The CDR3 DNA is TGTGCCAGCAGCATGGAGACCGGGGGGGGATACGAGCAGTACTTC. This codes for CASSMETGGGYEQYF.

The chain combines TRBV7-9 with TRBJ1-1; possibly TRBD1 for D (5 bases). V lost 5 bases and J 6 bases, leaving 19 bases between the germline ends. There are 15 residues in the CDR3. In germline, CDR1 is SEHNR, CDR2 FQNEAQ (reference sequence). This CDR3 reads CASSPIQGRSPEAFF. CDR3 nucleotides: TGTGCCAGCAGCCCAATCCAGGGTAGGAGCCCTGAAGCTTTCTTT.

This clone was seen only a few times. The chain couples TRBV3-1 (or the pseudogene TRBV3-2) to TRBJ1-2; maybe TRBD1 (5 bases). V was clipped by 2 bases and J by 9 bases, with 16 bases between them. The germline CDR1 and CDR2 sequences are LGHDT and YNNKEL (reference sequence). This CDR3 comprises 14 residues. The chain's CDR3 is CASSQSGLPSSYTF. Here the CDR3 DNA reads TGTGCCAGCAGCCAATCGGGACTACCTTCGAGCTACACCTTC.

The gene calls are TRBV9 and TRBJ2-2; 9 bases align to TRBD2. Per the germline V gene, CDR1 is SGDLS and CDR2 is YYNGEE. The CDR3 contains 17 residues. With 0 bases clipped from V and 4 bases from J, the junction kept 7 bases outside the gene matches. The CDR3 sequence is CASSVVGSGGTTGELFF. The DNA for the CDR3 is TGTGCCAGCAGCGTAGTGGGAAGCGGGGGGACCACCGGGGAGCTGTTTTTT.

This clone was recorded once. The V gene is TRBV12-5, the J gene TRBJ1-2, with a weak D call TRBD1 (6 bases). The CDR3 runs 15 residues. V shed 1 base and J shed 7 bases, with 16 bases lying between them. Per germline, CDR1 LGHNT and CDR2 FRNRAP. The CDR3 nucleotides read TGTGCTAGTGGTTTGGCCCGGCCCCCCAGGGGTGGCTACACCTTC. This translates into CASGLARPPRGGYTF.

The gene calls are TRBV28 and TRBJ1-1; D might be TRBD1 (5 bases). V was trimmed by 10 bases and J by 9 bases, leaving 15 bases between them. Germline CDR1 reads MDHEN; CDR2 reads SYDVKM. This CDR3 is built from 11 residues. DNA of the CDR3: TGTGCCACCAAAGGAGGGGAGAAAGCTTTCTTT. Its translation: CATKGGEKAFF. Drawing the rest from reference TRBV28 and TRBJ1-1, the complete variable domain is DVKVTQSSRYLVKRTGEKVFLECVQDMDHENMFWYRQDPGLGLRLIYFSYDVKMKEKGDIPEGYSVSREKKERFSLILESASTNQTSMYLCATKGGEKAFFGQGTRLTVV.

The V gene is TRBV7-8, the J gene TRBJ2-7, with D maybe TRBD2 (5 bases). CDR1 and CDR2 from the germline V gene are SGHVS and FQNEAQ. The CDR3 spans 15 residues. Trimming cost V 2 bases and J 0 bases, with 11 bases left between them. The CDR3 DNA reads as TGTGCCAGCAGCTTACGGGGTGGGCCCTCCTACGAGCAGTACTTC. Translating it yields CASSLRGGPSYEQYF.

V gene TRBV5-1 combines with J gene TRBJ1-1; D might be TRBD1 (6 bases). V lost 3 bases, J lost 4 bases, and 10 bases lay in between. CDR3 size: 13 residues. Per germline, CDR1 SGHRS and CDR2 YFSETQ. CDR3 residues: CASSSGTTTEAFF. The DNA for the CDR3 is TGCGCCAGCAGCTCGGGGACAACCACTGAAGCTTTCTTT.

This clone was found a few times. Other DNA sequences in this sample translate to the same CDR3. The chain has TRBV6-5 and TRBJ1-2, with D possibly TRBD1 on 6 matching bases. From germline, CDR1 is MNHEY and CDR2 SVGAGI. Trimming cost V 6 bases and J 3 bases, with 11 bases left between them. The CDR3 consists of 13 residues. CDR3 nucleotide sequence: TGTGCCAGCAGCCGAGGGGGTGACTATGGCTACACCTTC. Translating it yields CASSRGGDYGYTF.

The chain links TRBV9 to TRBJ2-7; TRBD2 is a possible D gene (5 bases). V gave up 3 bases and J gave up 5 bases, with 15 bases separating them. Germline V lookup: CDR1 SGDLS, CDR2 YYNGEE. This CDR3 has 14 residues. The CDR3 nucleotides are TGTGCCAGCAGCGCCACTCCGGGGAACAACGAGCAGTACTTC. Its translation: CASSATPGNNEQYF.

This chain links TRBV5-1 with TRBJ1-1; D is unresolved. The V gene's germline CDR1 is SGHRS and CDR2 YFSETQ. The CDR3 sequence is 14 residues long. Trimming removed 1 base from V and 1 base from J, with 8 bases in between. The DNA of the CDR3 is TGCGCCAGCAGCTTGCTAGAGGGGAACACTGAAGCTTTCTTT. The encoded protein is CASSLLEGNTEAFF.

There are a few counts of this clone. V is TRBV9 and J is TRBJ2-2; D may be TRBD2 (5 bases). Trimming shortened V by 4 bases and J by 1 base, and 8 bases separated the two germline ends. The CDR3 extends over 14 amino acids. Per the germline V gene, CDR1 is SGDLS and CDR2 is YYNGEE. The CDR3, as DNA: TGTGCCAGCAGCTTCAGCGGGAACACCGGGGAGCTGTTTTTT. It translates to CASSFSGNTGELFF.

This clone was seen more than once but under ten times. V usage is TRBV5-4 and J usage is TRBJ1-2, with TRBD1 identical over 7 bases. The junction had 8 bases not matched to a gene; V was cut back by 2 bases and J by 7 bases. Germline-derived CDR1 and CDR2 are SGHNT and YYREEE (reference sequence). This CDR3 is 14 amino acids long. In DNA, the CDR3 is TGTGCCAGCAGCTTAGAACAGGGGTTTGGTGGCTACACCTTC. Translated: CASSLEQGFGGYTF.

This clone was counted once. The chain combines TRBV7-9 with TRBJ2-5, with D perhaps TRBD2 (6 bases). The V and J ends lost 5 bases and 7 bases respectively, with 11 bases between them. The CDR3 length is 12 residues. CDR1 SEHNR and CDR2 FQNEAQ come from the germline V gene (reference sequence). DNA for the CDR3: TGTGCCAGCAGCCGGGACTTCGGGACCCAGTACTTC. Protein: CASSRDFGTQYF.

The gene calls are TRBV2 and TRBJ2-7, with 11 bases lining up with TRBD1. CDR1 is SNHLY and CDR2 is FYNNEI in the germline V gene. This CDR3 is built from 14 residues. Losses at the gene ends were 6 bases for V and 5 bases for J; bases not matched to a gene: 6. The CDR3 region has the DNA TGTGCCAGCAGCCGGACAGGGGGCGAGAACGAGCAGTACTTC. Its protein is CASSRTGGENEQYF.

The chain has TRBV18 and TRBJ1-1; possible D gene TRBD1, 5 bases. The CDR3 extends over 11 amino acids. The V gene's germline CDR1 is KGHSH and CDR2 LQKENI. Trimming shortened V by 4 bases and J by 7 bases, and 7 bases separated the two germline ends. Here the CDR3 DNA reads TGTGCCAGCTCACGACAGCTTGAAGCTTTCTTT. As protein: CASSRQLEAFF. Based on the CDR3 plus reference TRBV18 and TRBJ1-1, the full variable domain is NAGVMQNPRHLVRRRGQEARLRCSPMKGHSHVYWYRQLPEEGLKFMVYLQKENIIDESGMPKERFSAEFPKEGPSILRIQQVVRGDSAAYFCASSRQLEAFFGQGTRLTVV.